This TCR beta chain was found in a study of Graves' ophthalmopathy and Graves' hyperthyroidism. RNA transcripts were the template, and TCR beta CDR3 regions were amplified from them. First-round RT-PCR relied on HTBI primers, and a second-round multiplex PCR came next. TCRdb processed the multiplex PCR reads anew with MiXCR; each CDR3 protein has one entry. The sample consists of about 400,000 distinct CDR3 sequences, about 17% of them appearing once. This clonotype was detected many times. Sequenced input: peripheral blood. The receptor's source is a woman younger than 30 with Graves' ophthalmopathy.

The CDR3 here is CASSLPVRDRGGSPLHF. Here the CDR3 DNA reads TGTGCCAGCAGTTTACCCGTCCGGGACAGGGGCGGTTCACCCCTCCACTTT. The chain employs TRBV28 and TRBJ1-6, with 10 positions matching TRBD1. From germline, CDR1 is MDHEN and CDR2 SYDVKM. V dropped 2 bases and J dropped 9; count of bases not matched to a gene: 10. This CDR3 has 17 residues.